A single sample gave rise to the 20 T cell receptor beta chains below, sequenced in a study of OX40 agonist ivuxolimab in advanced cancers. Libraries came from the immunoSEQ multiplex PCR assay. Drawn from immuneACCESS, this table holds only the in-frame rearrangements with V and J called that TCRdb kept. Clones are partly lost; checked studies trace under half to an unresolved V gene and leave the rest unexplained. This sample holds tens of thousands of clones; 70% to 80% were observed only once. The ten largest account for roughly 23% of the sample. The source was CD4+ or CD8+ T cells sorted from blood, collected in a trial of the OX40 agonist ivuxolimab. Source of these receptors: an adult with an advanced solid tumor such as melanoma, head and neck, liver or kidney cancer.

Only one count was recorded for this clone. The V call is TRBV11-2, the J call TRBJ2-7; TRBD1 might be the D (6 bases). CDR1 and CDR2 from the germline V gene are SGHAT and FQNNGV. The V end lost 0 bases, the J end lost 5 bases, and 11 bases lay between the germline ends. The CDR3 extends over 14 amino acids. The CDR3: CASSLDRAGDEQYF. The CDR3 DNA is TGTGCCAGCAGCTTAGATCGGGCAGGGGACGAGCAGTACTTC.

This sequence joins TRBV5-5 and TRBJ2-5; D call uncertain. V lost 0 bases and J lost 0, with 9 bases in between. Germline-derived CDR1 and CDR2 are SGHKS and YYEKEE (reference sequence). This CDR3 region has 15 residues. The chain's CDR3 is CASSLDSLYQETQYF. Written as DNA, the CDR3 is TGTGCCAGCAGCTTGGACTCCTTGTACCAAGAGACCCAGTACTTC. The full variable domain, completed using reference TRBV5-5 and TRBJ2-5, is DAGVTQSPTHLIKTRGQQVTLRCSPISGHKSVSWYQQVLGQGPQFIFQYYEKEERGRGNFPDRFSARQFPNYSSELNVNALLLGDSALYLCASSLDSLYQETQYFGPGTRLLVL.

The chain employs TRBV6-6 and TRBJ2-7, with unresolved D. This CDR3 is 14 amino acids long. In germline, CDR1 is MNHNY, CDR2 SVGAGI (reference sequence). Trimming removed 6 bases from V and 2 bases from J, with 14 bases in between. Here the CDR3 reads CASRLEMTAYEQYF. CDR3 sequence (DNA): TGTGCCAGCAGGCTGGAAATGACGGCCTACGAGCAGTACTTC.

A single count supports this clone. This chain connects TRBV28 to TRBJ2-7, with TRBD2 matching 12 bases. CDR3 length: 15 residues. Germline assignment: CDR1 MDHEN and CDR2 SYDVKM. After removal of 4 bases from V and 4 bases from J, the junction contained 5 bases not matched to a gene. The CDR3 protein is CASSWLAGGGYEQYF. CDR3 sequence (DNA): TGTGCCAGCAGTTGGCTAGCGGGAGGGGGATACGAGCAGTACTTC.

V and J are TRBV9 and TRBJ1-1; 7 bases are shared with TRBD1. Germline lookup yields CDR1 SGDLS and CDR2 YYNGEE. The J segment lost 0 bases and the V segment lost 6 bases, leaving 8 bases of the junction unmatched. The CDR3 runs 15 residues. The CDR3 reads CASTPGGGMNTEAFF. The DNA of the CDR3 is TGTGCCAGCACCCCAGGGGGGGGGATGAACACTGAAGCTTTCTTT.

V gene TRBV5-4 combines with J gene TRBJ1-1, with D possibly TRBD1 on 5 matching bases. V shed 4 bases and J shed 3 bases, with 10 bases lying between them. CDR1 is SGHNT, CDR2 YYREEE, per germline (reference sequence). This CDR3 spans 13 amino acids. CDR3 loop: CASSQEGYTEAFF. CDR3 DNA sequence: TGTGCCAGCAGCCAAGAGGGGTACACTGAAGCTTTCTTT.

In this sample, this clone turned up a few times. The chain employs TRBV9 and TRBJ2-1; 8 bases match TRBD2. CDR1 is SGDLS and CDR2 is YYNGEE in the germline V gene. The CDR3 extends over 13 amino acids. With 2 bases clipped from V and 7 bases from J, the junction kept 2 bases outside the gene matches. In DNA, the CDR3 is TGTGCCAGCAGCGTTACGGGAGGGAATGAGCAGTTCTTC. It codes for CASSVTGGNEQFF.

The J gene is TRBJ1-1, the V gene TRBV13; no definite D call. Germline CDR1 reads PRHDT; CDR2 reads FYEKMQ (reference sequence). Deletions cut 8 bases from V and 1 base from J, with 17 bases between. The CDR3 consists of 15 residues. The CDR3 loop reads CASATYGLGNTEAFF. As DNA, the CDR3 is TGTGCCAGCGCCACCTACGGGTTGGGGAACACTGAAGCTTTCTTT.

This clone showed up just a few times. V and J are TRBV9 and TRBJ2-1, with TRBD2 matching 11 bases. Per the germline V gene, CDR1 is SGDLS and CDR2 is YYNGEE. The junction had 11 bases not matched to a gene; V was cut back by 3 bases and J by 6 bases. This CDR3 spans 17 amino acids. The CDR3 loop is CASSGGTSGIDRNEQFF. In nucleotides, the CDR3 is TGTGCCAGCAGCGGTGGGACTAGCGGAATTGACCGCAATGAGCAGTTCTTC.

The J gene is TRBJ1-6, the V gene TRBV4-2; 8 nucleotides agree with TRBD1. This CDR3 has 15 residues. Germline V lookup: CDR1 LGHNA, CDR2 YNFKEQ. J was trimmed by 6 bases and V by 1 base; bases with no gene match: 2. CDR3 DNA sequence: TGTGCCAGCAGCCAAGGGACAGGGATTAATTCACCCCTCCACTTT. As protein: CASSQGTGINSPLHF.

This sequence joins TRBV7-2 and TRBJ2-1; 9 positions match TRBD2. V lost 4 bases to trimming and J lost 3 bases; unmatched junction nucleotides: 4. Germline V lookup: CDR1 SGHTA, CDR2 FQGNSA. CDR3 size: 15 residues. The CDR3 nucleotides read TGTGCCAGCAGCTCTAGCGGGGAAGTCTACAATGAGCAGTTCTTC. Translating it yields CASSSSGEVYNEQFF.

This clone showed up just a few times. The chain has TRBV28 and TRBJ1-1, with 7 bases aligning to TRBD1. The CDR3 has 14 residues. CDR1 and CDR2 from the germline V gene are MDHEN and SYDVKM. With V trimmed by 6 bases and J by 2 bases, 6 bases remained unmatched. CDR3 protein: CASRYGTANTEAFF. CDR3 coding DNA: TGTGCCAGCAGATATGGGACAGCCAACACTGAAGCTTTCTTT.

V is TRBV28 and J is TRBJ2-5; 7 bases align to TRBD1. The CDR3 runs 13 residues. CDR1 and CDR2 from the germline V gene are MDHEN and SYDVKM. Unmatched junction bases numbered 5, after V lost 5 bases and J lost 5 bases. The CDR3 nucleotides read TGTGCCAGCAGTAGACAGGGCGGGGAGACCCAGTACTTC. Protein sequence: CASSRQGGETQYF.

The CDR3 protein is CASSLVEDTQYF. The DNA of the CDR3 is TGTGCCAGCAGCTTAGTAGAGGATACGCAGTATTTT. This sequence joins TRBV7-9 and TRBJ2-3; D not resolved. Germline CDR1 reads SEHNR; CDR2 reads FQNEAQ (reference sequence). This CDR3 is 12 amino acids long. V was cut by 1 base and J by 6 bases, with 5 bases left in between.

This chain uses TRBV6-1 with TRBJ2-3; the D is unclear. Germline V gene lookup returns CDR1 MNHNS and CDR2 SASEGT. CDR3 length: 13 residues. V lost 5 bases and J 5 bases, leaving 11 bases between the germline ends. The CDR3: CASSSYALDTQYF. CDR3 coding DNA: TGTGCCAGCAGTTCTTACGCCTTAGATACGCAGTATTTT.

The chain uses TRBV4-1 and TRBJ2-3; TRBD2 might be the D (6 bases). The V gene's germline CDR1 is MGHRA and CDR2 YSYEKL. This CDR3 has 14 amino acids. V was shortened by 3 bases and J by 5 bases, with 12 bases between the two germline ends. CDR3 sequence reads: CASSQAGLRDTQYF. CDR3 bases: TGCGCCAGCAGCCAGGCGGGGTTAAGAGATACGCAGTATTTT.

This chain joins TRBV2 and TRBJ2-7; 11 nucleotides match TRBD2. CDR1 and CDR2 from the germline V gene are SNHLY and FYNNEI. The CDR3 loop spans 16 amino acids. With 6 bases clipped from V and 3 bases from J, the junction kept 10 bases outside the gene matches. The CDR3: CASRHSPGLADYEQYF. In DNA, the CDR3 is TGTGCCAGCAGGCATAGCCCGGGACTAGCGGACTACGAGCAGTACTTC.

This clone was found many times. The CDR3 loop is CASSVGVGSYNEQFF. For the CDR3, the DNA is TGTGCCAGCAGCGTAGGCGTCGGTTCCTACAATGAGCAGTTCTTC. This chain joins TRBV9 and TRBJ2-1, with no clear D. The V end lost 0 bases, the J end lost 1 base, and 8 bases lay between the germline ends. In germline, CDR1 is SGDLS, CDR2 YYNGEE. The CDR3 runs 15 residues.

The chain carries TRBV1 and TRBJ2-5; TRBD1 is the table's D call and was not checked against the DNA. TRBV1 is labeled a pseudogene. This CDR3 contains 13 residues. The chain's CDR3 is CTSRGPTPETQYF. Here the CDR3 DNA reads TGCACCAGCAGGGGGCCTACCCCCGAGACCCAGTACTTC.

This chain's CDR3 is CASMSAGTSEQYF. The CDR3 bases are TGTGCCAGCATGTCGGCAGGGACCTCCGAGCAGTACTTC. The chain combines TRBV2 with TRBJ2-7, with D possibly called TRBD1 or TRBD2 (5 bases each). This CDR3 spans 13 amino acids. V was shortened by 7 bases and J by 6 bases, with 16 bases between the two germline ends. The germline gives CDR1 SNHLY, CDR2 FYNNEI.